Sequencing of this TCR beta chain was carried out in a study of Tregs in tolerant kidney transplant recipients. Generated by immunoSEQ multiplex PCR, the TCRdb table keeps only in-frame clones and is missing some. This sample has tens of thousands of clones, with about 90% found just once. The V gene lost 9 bases and the J gene lost 3 bases, with 7 bases spanning the gap. Germline values: CDR1 SGHRS, CDR2 YFSETQ. The CDR3 has 10 residues. About this clone itself: The antigen remains unidentified.

Whole-study findings and limits: The small number of patients limits these findings pending further validation. Biological reproducibility was not directly addressed, but technical replication error appeared minimal. Activated donor B cell expansion appeared to reveal the most relevant donor-specific TCRbeta repertoire.

CD4+CD25+CD127- Tregs, CD4+CD25- non-Tregs, CD4 and CD8 cells were sorted. The sequencing sample was made of Tregs from blood. This TCR was recovered from a human donor in good health. This chain connects TRBV5-1 to TRBJ2-7; D remains ambiguous. The CDR3 DNA sequence: TGCGCCACCCCAGACTACGAGCAGTACTTC. Its protein is CATPDYEQYF.